This T cell receptor beta chain was captured in a study of PD-1 blockade in classical Hodgkin lymphoma. On the study more broadly: Patients had nivolumab dosed at 3 mg/kg, delivered intravenously every 2 weeks. Study-wide results and caveats: While CD8+ TCR diversity did not rise significantly by C4D1, CD4+ TCR diversity did. Diversity similar to that of newly diagnosed patients was seen at baseline in complete responders.

Germline CDR1 LNHDA, CDR2 SQIVND (reference sequence). CDR3 length: 15 residues. The V end lost 4 bases, the J end lost 0 bases, and 11 bases lay between the germline ends. Exposure to brentuximab vedotin varied, and each patient had relapsed following autologous stem cell transplantation. About this clone: Its antigen is not identified.

Assay used: immunoSEQ multiplex PCR; TCRdb lists only in-frame clones, some missing. This table has under 100,000 clones, roughly 83% appearing once. Sample: peripheral blood mononuclear cells (PBMCs), taken at baseline. The V and J genes are TRBV19 and TRBJ2-3, with a tentative D call TRBD1 (6 bases). This clonotype originated in a human donor with classical Hodgkin lymphoma. As DNA, the CDR3 is TGTGCCAGTAGTACTCGGACAGTTAGCACAGATACGCAGTATTTT. Residues: CASSTRTVSTDTQYF. Full variable domain (outside the CDR3, taken from reference TRBV19 and TRBJ2-3): DGGITQSPKYLFRKEGQNVTLSCEQNLNHDAMYWYRQDPGQGLRLIYYSQIVNDFQKGDIAEGYSVSREKKESFPLTVTSAQKNPTAFYLCASSTRTVSTDTQYFGPGTRLTVL.